A selection of T cell receptor beta chains follows, all from one sample in a study of CD8+CD57+ T cells in acquired aplastic anemia. MiXCR, applied by TCRdb to the reads, yields one record per CDR3 protein. The sample records around 170,000 distinct CDR3 sequences, under 75% being singletons. Sample: sorted CD4+, CD8+, or CD8+CD57+ T cells (not recorded which) from PBMCs. The receptors were sampled from a human donor in good health. CDR3s include the opening cysteine and the closing phenylalanine or tryptophan. The order of the fields is D gene, clone size, J gene, V gene, CDR3 protein, CDR3 DNA. The D gene is left open where the match is weak. Size tells how often a clone was seen (once, few, many) or the class of an expanded clone, and some rows leave it out.

>.|.|TRBJ2-3|TRBV2
CASSEEGSHTDTQYF
TGTGCCAGCAGTGAAGAGGGCAGCCACACAGATACGCAGTATTTT
>.|once|TRBJ1-1|TRBV29-1
CSVRDGTEAFF
TGCAGCGTTCGGGACGGCACTGAAGCTTTCTTT
>TRBD2|.|TRBJ2-7|TRBV14
CASSQDPGLAFEQYF
TGCGCCAGCAGCCAAGATCCCGGACTAGCGTTCGAGCAGTACTTC
>.|many|TRBJ2-7|TRBV9
CASSAGRSITYEQYF
TGTGCCAGCAGCGCTGGACGGAGTATAACCTACGAGCAGTACTTC
>.|.|TRBJ2-5|TRBV24-1
CATSDWGSQETQYF
TGTGCCACCAGTGATTGGGGATCTCAAGAGACCCAGTACTTC
>.|few|TRBJ2-5|TRBV12-3/TRBV12-4
CASSFFWETQYF
TGTGCCAGCAGTTTTTTCTGGGAGACCCAGTACTTC
>TRBD1|.|TRBJ2-4|TRBV5-1
CASSLTGEDIQYF
TGCGCCAGCAGCTTGACAGGGGAAGACATTCAGTACTTC
>.|once|TRBJ2-7|TRBV5-6
CASSLTRGLYEQYF
TGTGCCAGCAGCTTGACTAGGGGCTTGTACGAGCAGTACTTC
>.|many|TRBJ2-1|TRBV19
CASSASASYNEQFF
TGTGCCAGTAGTGCTAGCGCCTCATACAATGAGCAGTTCTTC
>.|few|TRBJ2-3|TRBV28
CASTPGQTSLTDTQYF
TGTGCCAGCACCCCCGGACAGACCTCTCTCACAGATACGCAGTATTTT
>TRBD1|.|TRBJ1-5|TRBV10-1
CASSVDRDQPQHF
TGCGCCAGCAGTGTGGACAGGGATCAGCCCCAGCATTTT
>.|.|TRBJ1-6|TRBV12-3/TRBV12-4
CASSRSRSYNSPLHF
TGTGCCAGCAGCCGGAGCCGCTCCTATAATTCACCCCTCCACTTT
>TRBD2|many|TRBJ2-7|TRBV7-8
CASSLTGGAAEGYF
TGTGCCAGCAGCTTAACGGGGGGGGCGGCCGAGGGGTACTTC
>.|few|TRBJ1-6|TRBV25-1
CASSEYRGSYNSPLHF
TGTGCCAGCAGTGAATATCGGGGCTCCTATAATTCACCCCTCCACTTT
>.|.|TRBJ2-7|TRBV5-1
CASSSGLISNEQYF
TGCGCCAGCAGCTCGGGACTTATTTCCAACGAGCAGTACTTC
>.|.|TRBJ2-7|TRBV7-9
CASSYDYGQKNEQYF
TGTGCCAGCAGTTACGACTATGGACAGAAGAACGAGCAGTACTTC
>.|.|TRBJ1-5|TRBV7-3
CASSQQGPNQPQHF
TGTGCCAGCAGCCAGCAGGGGCCCAATCAGCCCCAGCATTTT
>.|many|TRBJ1-2|TRBV7-9
CASTGSEGYTF
TGTGCCAGCACCGGCTCGGAAGGCTACACCTTC
>.|once|TRBJ2-1|TRBV7-9
CASSPKTSSNEQFF
TGTGCCAGCAGCCCGAAGACTAGTAGTAATGAGCAGTTCTTC
>TRBD2|.|TRBJ2-5|TRBV7-9
CASSLALAGEGYETQYF
TGTGCCAGCAGCTTAGCCCTAGCGGGAGAGGGCTATGAGACCCAGTACTTC
>TRBD1|.|TRBJ2-1|TRBV6-5
CASSYGGTGVGDEQFF
TGTGCCAGCAGTTACGGGGGGACAGGGGTTGGAGATGAGCAGTTCTTC
>.|.|TRBJ2-7|TRBV12-3/TRBV12-4
CASSPTRGGEQYF
TGTGCCAGCAGCCCCACCCGGGGAGGCGAGCAGTACTTC
>.|.|TRBJ1-5|TRBV20-1
CSAKRGTQPQHF
TGCAGTGCCAAACGGGGGACTCAGCCCCAGCATTTT
>TRBD1|.|TRBJ2-3|TRBV29-1
CSVGTGGTDTQYF
TGCAGCGTCGGGACAGGGGGCACAGATACGCAGTATTTT
>.|.|TRBJ2-3|TRBV7-9
CASRYRSGTSTDTQYF
TGTGCCAGCAGATATCGTAGCGGAACTAGCACAGATACGCAGTATTTT
>.|.|TRBJ2-3|TRBV20-1
CSALVSTDTQYF
TGCAGTGCGCTAGTTTCCACAGATACGCAGTATTTT
>.|.|TRBJ2-7|TRBV19
CASSMFPAAYEQYF
TGTGCCAGTAGTATGTTTCCCGCCGCCTACGAGCAGTACTTC
>.|once|TRBJ1-5|TRBV19
CASSLNAQENQPQHF
TGTGCCAGTAGTCTTAACGCACAGGAGAATCAGCCCCAGCATTTT
>TRBD2|.|TRBJ2-1|TRBV6-5
CASSFLAGSHNEQFF
TGTGCCAGCAGCTTTCTAGCGGGTAGTCACAATGAGCAGTTCTTC
>TRBD1|.|TRBJ2-7|TRBV29-1
CSVEGQGIYEQYF
TGCAGCGTAGAAGGACAGGGAATCTACGAGCAGTACTTC
>.|.|TRBJ2-1|TRBV24-1
CATNPGGNEQFF
TGTGCCACCAACCCGGGTGGGAATGAGCAGTTCTTC
>.|.|TRBJ1-2|TRBV30
CARLGRYTF
TGTGCCCGCCTGGGACGCTACACCTTC
>TRBD2|.|TRBJ2-1|TRBV29-1
CSSGTSGINGQFF
TGCAGTTCAGGGACTAGCGGGATTAATGGGCAGTTCTTC
>.|.|TRBJ2-2|TRBV7-8
CASSSKRNGELFF
TGTGCCAGCAGCTCAAAACGAAACGGGGAGCTGTTTTTT
>.|.|TRBJ1-1|TRBV7-2
CASSLTVQLNTEAFF
TGTGCCAGCAGCTTAACGGTACAGCTGAACACTGAAGCTTTCTTT
>.|many|TRBJ1-6|TRBV13
CASSLGGTKINSPLHF
TGTGCCAGCAGCTTAGGCGGGACAAAGATTAATTCACCCCTCCACTTT
>TRBD2|.|TRBJ2-1|TRBV19
CASSITRGSGGHYNEQFF
TGTGCCAGTAGTATAACCCGGGGGAGCGGGGGCCATTACAATGAGCAGTTCTTC
>.|.|TRBJ1-2|TRBV7-9
CASATFAGKNGYTF
TGTGCCAGCGCTACCTTCGCGGGGAAAAATGGCTACACCTTC
>TRBD1|.|TRBJ2-3|TRBV7-2
CASRQPPGQGTDTQYF
TGTGCCAGCAGGCAACCTCCGGGACAGGGAACAGATACGCAGTATTTT
>TRBD1|.|TRBJ2-1|TRBV7-9
CASSFTGTGRIDEQFF
TGTGCCAGCAGCTTCACCGGGACAGGGCGGATTGATGAGCAGTTCTTC
>.|.|TRBJ1-6|TRBV12-3/TRBV12-4
CASSNMLILHF
TGTGCCAGCAGCAATATGCTCATCCTCCACTTT
>.|.|TRBJ2-5|TRBV6-1
CASRTPAGDQETQYF
TGTGCCAGCAGGACCCCGGCAGGGGACCAAGAGACCCAGTACTTC
>TRBD2|once|TRBJ2-5|TRBV20-1
CSARDGRDQYF
TGCAGTGCTAGGGACGGGAGGGACCAGTACTTC
>.|many|TRBJ2-1|TRBV2
CASSDDYNEQFF
TGTGCCAGCTCCGATGACTACAATGAGCAGTTCTTC
>TRBD2|.|TRBJ2-7|TRBV5-1
CASRPGLAGWGQYF
TGCGCCAGCAGACCGGGACTAGCGGGGTGGGGGCAGTACTTC
>.|many|TRBJ1-3|TRBV7-9
CATSAGNTIYF
TGTGCCACCTCGGCTGGAAACACCATATATTTT
>TRBD2|.|TRBJ2-5|TRBV10-3
CAISGAGARETQYF
TGTGCCATCAGTGGAGCGGGAGCTCGGGAGACCCAGTACTTC
>.|.|TRBJ2-5|TRBV10-1
CASSEERGNQETQYF
TGCGCCAGCAGTGAGGAGAGGGGAAACCAAGAGACCCAGTACTTC
>.|once|TRBJ1-6|TRBV4-2
CASSPNSPLHF
TGTGCCAGCAGCCCCAATTCACCCCTCCACTTT
>.|.|TRBJ2-7|TRBV12-3/TRBV12-4
CASSLAFLYEQYF
TGTGCCAGCAGTTTGGCTTTTTTGTACGAGCAGTACTTC
>.|.|TRBJ1-2|TRBV9
CASSVATGQPRYGYTF
TGTGCCAGCAGCGTAGCTACGGGGCAGCCACGCTATGGCTACACCTTC
>.|.|TRBJ1-1|TRBV20-1
CSVDGGVITEAFF
TGCAGCGTTGACGGGGGGGTCATCACTGAAGCTTTCTTT
>.|many|TRBJ2-7|TRBV12-3/TRBV12-4
CASSPTRLGGEQYF
TGTGCCAGCAGTCCCACCCGACTAGGGGGCGAGCAGTACTTC
>TRBD1|many|TRBJ1-2|TRBV4-1
CASSQDRGQGGNGYTF
TGCGCCAGCAGCCAAGATAGAGGACAGGGGGGAAATGGCTACACCTTC
>TRBD2|once|TRBJ2-1|TRBV20-1
CSASGGRFNEQFF
TGCAGTGCTAGTGGCGGGAGATTCAATGAGCAGTTCTTC
>.|.|TRBJ2-7|TRBV9
CSSSTNRDPSCEQYF
TGTTCCAGCAGCACTAACCGGGACCCGTCCTGCGAGCAGTACTTC
>.|.|TRBJ2-7|TRBV7-8
CASSFRSDYEQYF
TGTGCCAGCAGCTTTAGGTCCGACTACGAGCAGTACTTC
>.|few|TRBJ2-7|TRBV20-1
CSAREPPYEQYF
TGCAGTGCTAGAGAACCTCCTTATGAGCAGTACTTC